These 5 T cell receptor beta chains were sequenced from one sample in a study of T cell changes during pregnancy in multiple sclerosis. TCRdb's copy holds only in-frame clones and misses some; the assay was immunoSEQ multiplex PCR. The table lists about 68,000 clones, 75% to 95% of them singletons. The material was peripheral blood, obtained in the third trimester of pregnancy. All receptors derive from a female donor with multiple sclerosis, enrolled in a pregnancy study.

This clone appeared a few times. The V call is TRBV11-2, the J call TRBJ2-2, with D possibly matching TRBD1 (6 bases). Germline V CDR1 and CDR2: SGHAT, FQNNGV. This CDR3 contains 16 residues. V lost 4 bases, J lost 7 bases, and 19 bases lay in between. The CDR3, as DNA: TGTGCCAGCAGCTCGCGCCGGGACACAGCTAGCGGGGAGCTGTTTTTT. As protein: CASSSRRDTASGELFF. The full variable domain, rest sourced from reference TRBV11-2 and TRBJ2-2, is EAGVAQSPRYKIIEKRQSVAFWCNPISGHATLYWYQQILGQGPKLLIQFQNNGVVDDSQLPKDRFSAERLKGVDSTLKIQPAKLEDSAVYLCASSSRRDTASGELFFGEGSRLTVL.

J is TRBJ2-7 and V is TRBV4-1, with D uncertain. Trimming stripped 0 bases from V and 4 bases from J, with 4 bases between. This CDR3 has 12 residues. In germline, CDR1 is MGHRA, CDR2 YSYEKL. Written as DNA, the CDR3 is TGCGCCAGCAGCCAAGACGGGTACGAGCAGTACTTC. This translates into CASSQDGYEQYF.

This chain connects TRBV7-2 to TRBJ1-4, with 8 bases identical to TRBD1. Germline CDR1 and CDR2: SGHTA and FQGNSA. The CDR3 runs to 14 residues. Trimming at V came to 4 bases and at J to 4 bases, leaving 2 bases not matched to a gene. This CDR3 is CASSSGGGNEKLFF. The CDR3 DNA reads TGTGCCAGCAGCTCAGGGGGCGGTAATGAAAAACTGTTTTTT.

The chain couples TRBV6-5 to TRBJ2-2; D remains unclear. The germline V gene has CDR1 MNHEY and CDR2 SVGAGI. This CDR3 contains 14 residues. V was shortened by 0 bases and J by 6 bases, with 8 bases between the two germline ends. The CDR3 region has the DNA TGTGCCAGCAGTTACTCGCCCTCGGCCGGGGAGCTGTTTTTT. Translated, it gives CASSYSPSAGELFF.

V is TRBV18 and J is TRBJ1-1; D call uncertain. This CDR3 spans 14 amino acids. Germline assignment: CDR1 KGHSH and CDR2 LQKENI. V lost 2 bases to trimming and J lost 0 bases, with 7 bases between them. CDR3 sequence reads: CASSPGQMNTEAFF. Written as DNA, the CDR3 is TGTGCCAGCTCACCAGGGCAGATGAACACTGAAGCTTTCTTT.